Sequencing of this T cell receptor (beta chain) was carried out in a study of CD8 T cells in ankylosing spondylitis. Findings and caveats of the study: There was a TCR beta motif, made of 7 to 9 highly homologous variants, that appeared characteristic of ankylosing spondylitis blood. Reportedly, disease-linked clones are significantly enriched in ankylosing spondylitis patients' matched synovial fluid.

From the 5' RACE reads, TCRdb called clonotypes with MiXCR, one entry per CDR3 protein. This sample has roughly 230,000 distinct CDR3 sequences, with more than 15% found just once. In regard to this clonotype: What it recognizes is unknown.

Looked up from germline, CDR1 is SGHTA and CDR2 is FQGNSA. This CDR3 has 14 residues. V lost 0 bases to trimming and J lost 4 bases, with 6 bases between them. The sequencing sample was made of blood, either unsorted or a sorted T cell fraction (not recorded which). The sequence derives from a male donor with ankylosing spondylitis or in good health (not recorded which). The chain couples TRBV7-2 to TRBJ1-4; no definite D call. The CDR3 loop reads CASSLAQSNEKLFF. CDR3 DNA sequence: TGTGCCAGCAGCTTAGCGCAGAGTAATGAAAAACTGTTTTTT.